Detailed here is one T cell receptor (beta chain). This CDR3 is 17 amino acids long. Germline CDR1 is MDHEN and CDR2 is SYDVKM. Trimming cost V 2 bases and J 2 bases; bases outside gene matches: 9. The record originates from a study of cytomegalovirus exposure and HLA in healthy donors. 13 Jbeta primers and 60 Vbeta primers were used for the PCR. Measured with immunoSEQ multiplex PCR; TCRdb has only the in-frame clones, and not every one. The data contain 95,000 to 100,000 clones, approximately 9% of them singletons. Sequencing was done on a sample of PBMCs. The clonotype originates from a man aged 45-65 years in good health and CMV-seropositive. J is TRBJ2-7 and V is TRBV28; 10 bases fit TRBD2. The CDR3 protein is CASSLRLAGVRAYEQYF. The CDR3, as DNA: TGTGCCAGCAGTTTAAGGCTAGCGGGAGTGAGAGCCTACGAGCAGTACTTC.